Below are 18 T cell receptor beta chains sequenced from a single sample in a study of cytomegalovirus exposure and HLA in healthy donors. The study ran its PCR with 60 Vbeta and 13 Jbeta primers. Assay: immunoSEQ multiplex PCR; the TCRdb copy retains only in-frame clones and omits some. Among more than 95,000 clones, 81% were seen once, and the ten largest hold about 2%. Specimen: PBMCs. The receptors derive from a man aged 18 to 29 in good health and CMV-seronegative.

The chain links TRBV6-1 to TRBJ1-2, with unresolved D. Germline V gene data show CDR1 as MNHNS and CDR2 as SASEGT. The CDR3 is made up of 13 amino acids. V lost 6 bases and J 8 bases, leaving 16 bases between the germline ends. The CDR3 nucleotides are TGTGCCAGCAGCCTCCGGGGAGCGTGGGGCTACACCTTC. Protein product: CASSLRGAWGYTF.

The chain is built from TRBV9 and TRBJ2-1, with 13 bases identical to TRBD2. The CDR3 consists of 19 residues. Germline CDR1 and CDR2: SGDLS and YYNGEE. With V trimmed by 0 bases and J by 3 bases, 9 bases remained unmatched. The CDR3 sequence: CASSVGTSGGLGLYNEQFF. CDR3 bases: TGTGCCAGCAGCGTAGGGACTAGCGGGGGCCTTGGACTCTACAATGAGCAGTTCTTC. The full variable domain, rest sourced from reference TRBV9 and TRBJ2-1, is DSGVTQTPKHLITATGQRVTLRCSPRSGDLSVYWYQQSLDQGLQFLIQYYNGEERAKGNILERFSAQQFPDLHSELNLSSLELGDSALYFCASSVGTSGGLGLYNEQFFGPGTRLTVL.

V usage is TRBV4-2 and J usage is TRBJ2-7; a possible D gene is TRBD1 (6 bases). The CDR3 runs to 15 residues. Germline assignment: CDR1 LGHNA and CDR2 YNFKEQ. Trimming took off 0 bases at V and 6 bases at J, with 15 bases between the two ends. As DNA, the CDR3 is TGTGCCAGCAGCCAAGAGGAAGGGGGATTCGGCGAGCAGTACTTC. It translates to CASSQEEGGFGEQYF.

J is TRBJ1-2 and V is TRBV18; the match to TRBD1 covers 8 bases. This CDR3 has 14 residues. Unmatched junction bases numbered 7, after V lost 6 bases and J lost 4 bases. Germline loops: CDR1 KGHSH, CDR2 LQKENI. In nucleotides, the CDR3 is TGTGCCAGCTCCTTAGACAGGGGCGGCTATGGCTACACCTTC. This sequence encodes CASSLDRGGYGYTF.

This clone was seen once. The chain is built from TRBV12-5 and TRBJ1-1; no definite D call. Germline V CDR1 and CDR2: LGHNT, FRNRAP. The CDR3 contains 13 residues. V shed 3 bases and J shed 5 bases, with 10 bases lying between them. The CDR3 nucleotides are TGTGCTAGTGGTTTATTATCTGAGACTGAAGCTTTCTTT. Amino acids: CASGLLSETEAFF.

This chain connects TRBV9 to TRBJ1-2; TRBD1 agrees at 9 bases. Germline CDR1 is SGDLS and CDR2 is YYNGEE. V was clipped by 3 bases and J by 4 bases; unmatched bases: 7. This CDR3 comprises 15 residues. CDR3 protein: CASSAARTGVYGYTF. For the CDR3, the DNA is TGTGCCAGCAGCGCCGCCCGGACAGGGGTCTATGGCTACACCTTC.

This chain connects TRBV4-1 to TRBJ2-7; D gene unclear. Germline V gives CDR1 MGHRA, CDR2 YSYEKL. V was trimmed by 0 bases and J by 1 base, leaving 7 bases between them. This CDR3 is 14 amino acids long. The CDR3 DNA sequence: TGCGCCAGCAGCCAAGAAGCACAGTCCTACGAGCAGTACTTC. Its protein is CASSQEAQSYEQYF.

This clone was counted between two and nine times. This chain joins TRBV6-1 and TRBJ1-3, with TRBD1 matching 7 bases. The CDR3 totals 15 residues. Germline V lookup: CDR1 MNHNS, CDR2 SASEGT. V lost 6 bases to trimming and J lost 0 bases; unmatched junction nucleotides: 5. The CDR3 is CASRWGQHSGNTIYF. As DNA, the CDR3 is TGTGCCAGCAGGTGGGGACAGCACTCTGGAAACACCATATATTTT.

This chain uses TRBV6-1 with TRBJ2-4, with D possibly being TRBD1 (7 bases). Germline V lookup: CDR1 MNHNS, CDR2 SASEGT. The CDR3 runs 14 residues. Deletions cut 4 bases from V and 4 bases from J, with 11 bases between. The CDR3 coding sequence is TGTGCCAGCAGTGCCAGGGGGGCTAAAAACATTCAGTACTTC. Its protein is CASSARGAKNIQYF.

CDR3 in DNA: TGTGCCAGCAGCTTAAACTCCCCCGAGCAGTACTTC. Translation: CASSLNSPEQYF. This chain joins TRBV7-9 and TRBJ2-7; no firm D call. The ends were cut back, 2 bases at V and 6 bases at J, with 8 bases in the middle. This CDR3 contains 12 residues. The germline CDR1 and CDR2 sequences are SEHNR and FQNEAQ (reference sequence).

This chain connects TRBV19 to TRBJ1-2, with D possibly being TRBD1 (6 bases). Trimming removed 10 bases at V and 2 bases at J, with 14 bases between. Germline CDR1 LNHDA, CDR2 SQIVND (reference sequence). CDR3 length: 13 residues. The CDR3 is CAIRDKDNYGYTF. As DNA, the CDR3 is TGTGCCATCCGGGACAAGGACAACTATGGCTACACCTTC.

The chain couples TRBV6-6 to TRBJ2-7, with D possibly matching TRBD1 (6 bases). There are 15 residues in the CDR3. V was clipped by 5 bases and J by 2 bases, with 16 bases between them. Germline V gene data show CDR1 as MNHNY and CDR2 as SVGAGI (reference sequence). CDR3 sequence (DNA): TGTGCCAGCAGTCAGGGGCAGGGGACAACCTACGAGCAGTACTTC. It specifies CASSQGQGTTYEQYF.

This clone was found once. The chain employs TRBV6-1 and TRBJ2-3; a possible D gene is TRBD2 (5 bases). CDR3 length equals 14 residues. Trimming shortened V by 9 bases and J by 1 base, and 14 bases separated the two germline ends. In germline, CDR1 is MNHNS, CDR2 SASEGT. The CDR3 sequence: CASTTSGRTDTQYF. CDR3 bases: TGTGCCAGTACTACTAGTGGGCGCACAGATACGCAGTATTTT.

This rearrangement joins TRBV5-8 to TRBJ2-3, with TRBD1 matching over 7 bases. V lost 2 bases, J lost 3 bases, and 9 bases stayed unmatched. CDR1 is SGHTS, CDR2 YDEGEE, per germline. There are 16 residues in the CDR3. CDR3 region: CASSFERGQRTDTQYF. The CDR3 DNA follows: TGTGCCAGCAGCTTCGAAAGGGGGCAGAGGACAGATACGCAGTATTTT. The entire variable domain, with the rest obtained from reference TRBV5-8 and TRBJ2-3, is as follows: EAGVTQSPTHLIKTRGQQATLRCSPISGHTSVYWYQQALGLGLQFLLWYDEGEERNRGNFPPRFSGRQFPNYSSELNVNALELEDSALYLCASSFERGQRTDTQYFGPGTRLTVL.

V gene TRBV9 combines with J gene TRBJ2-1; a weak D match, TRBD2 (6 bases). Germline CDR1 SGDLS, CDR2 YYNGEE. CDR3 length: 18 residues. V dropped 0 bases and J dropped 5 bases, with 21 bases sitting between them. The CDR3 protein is CASSVEVSGDLINNEQFF. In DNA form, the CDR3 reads TGTGCCAGCAGCGTAGAGGTTAGCGGAGACCTCATAAACAATGAGCAGTTCTTC.

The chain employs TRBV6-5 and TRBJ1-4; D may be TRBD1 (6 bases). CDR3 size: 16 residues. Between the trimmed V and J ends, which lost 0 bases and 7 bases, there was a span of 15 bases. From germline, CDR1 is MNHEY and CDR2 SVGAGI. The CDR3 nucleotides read TGTGCCAGCAGTTACTCGGGGGACACCAACAGTGAAAAACTGTTTTTT. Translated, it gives CASSYSGDTNSEKLFF.

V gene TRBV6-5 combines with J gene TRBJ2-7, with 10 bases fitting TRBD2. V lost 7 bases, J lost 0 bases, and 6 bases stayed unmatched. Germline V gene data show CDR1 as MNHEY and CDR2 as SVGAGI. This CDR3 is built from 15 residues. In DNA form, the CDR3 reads TGTGCCAGCAAAGCGGGAGGGTCGTACTCCTACGAGCAGTACTTC. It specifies CASKAGGSYSYEQYF.

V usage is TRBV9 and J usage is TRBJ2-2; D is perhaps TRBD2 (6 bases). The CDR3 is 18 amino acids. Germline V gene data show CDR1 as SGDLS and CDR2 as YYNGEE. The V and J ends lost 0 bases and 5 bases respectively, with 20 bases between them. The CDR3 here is CASSVATFFQGGTGELFF. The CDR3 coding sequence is TGTGCCAGCAGCGTAGCTACCTTCTTCCAGGGAGGAACCGGGGAGCTGTTTTTT.